This T cell receptor (beta chain) was sequenced during a study of lymphopenia after photon versus proton radiotherapy. Study-wide results and caveats: Post-nadir TCR diversity decline inversely tracked overall survival among those who died. Proton therapy kept repertoires fairly stable, unlike photons, which gained effector/memory cells. Oligoclonal CD8+ Temra expansion after nadir drove photon patients' diversity drop.

Method: immunoSEQ multiplex PCR; TCRdb's copy keeps in-frame clones and lacks some. The sample yields 150,000 to 200,000 clones, around nine tenths seen once. Per germline, CDR1 SGHRS and CDR2 YFSETQ. This CDR3 spans 12 amino acids. V lost 2 bases and J lost 7, with 7 bases in between. Only one count was recorded for this clone. The antigen remains undetermined. The sequenced sample was peripheral blood, obtained from a patient treated with photon-based radiotherapy. The chain links TRBV5-1 to TRBJ2-1; D gene ambiguous. This sequence was found in a man in his fifties with gastric cancer. This CDR3 reads CASSFGVNEQFF. The CDR3 DNA sequence: TGCGCCAGCAGCTTTGGGGTGAATGAGCAGTTCTTC.